The sequence of this T cell receptor (beta chain) was determined in a study of blood T cell repertoires in COVID-19 (dated by TCRdb to the early 2020s). Study-wide context: Collaborator samples came from the United States, Italy and Spain and covered acute and convalescent phases of COVID-19. Where HLA class I and class II types were available, the types were taken from metadata supplied by the sample provider, not from assay-based typing. The repertoires were made available in a free public database intended to serve as a resource for research on the immune response to SARS-CoV-2. The prospective study material was composed of cDNA or gDNA derived from T cells, B-cell-depleted T cells, or PBMCs. Sample metadata almost always included a de-identified subject ID, COVID-19 status, age in years and sex. Subjects who had been exposed to COVID-19, were actively infected with it, or had recovered from it provided the deeply sampled blood TCRbeta repertoires that made up the dataset. Samples came from the ongoing ImmuneRACE study (first 160 participants) plus 1,254 subjects from 6 global collaborators.

Paper-wide results and their limitations: The quantity of clinical and demographic metadata differed by source and by participant and was supplied without curation.

The immunoSEQ Assay, a bias-controlled multiplex PCR, was used to amplify TCRbeta CDR3 regions from genomic DNA. As for the original processing: Within the assay, amplification of reference gene primers was used to estimate how many nucleated cells each sample contained. Sequence reads were collapsed and filtered to measure the absolute abundance of every unique TCRbeta CDR3 rearrangement. For each sample, productive Simpson clonality was calculated by taking the square root of Simpson's diversity index across productive rearrangements. TCRdb stores this immuneACCESS table with in-frame sequences only. Part of the clones is absent; in the studies checked, under half of the shortfall reflects unresolved V genes, and no reason is known for the rest. V and J calls plus clone size are reproduced from that table; the DNA served to infer D and trimming. For this sample there are about 170,000 clones; 80% to 85% appear just once. Clones ranked in the top ten supply 9.5% to 13% of the sample.

About this clone: Its binding antigen is unknown. No much larger clone is present one base from it, and per-base qualities are unavailable.

Spanning cysteine to phenylalanine, the CDR3 consists of 14 amino acids. The only DNA kept is the CDR3, 42 bases in frame from the first base. The germline V gene yields SGHVS for CDR1 and FNYEAQ for CDR2. V is clipped by 2 bases and J by 4 bases, and the sequence between their germline boundaries is 11 bases long. The collaborating institutions used their own protocols to collect whole blood in K2EDTA tubes. Collaborator samples were shipped for TCRbeta analysis as frozen whole blood, isolated PBMCs, or DNA extracted from either sample type. The chain joins TRBV7-6 to TRBJ2-5; the best D guess is TRBD1, with 6 bases matching. The sequencing input was peripheral blood. The origin of this receptor is a man between 65 and 85 years old with active or convalescent COVID-19. The DNA sequence is TGTGCCAGCAGCTTACGTTCCAGGGGAGAGACCCAGTACTTC. Translation gives CASSLRSRGETQYF.